Listed below are T cell receptor beta chains from one sample, sequenced in a study of blood T cell repertoires in COVID-19. Sequencing was performed with immunoSEQ multiplex PCR; in TCRdb, only in-frame clones are kept and a portion is missing. This table holds fewer than 500,000 clones, more than 75% found once. The specimen sequenced was PBMCs or T cells enriched from blood (not recorded which). The receptors originated from a woman aged 30 to 39 with acute COVID-19. Each CDR3 is given with its conserved first and last residue.

>TRBV2
CASSVQGVENTEAFF
>TRBV4-1
CASSQVPGQGSLYSPLHF
>TRBV5-1
CASSFYSNTEAFF
>TRBV18
CASSPVGQGDSPLHF
>TRBV9
CASSTTGFGYTF
>TRBV4-1
CASSQRTGDTYEQYF
>TRBV9
CASSVSQGASGNTIYF
>TRBV29-1
CSVEEPGNEKLFF
>TRBV2
CATRDRGPGQPQHF
>TRBV12-5
CASGLAVTGTAGEAFF
>TRBV5-1
CASRVGGMSNQPQHF
>TRBV6-5
CASQAVAGSTDTQYF
>TRBV14
CASSQELAYYNEQFF
>TRBV4-1
CASSQNGQGAFGELFF
>TRBV5-1
CASSFRTGTTYEQYF
>TRBV5-3
CARSFPPGTGGADGEQYF
>TRBV7-2
CASSLLAQGLEAFF
>TRBV10-2
CAILLDSSGGATGELFF
>TRBV7-3
CASIPTEPRVRVISNQPQHF
>TRBV12-5
CASGSDRSLLLSSPLHF
>TRBV30
CAWSRDRGDYSNQPQHF
>TRBV12-3/TRBV12-4
CASSPPRGEKLFF
>TRBV5-6
CASSFGTTGSPLHF
>TRBV5-5
CASSLVSTVNTEAFF
>TRBV7-2
CASSFRQLNEQFF
>TRBV25-1
CASSAYRDRDEKLFF
>TRBV12-5
CASGPRQGSTEAFF
>TRBV4-3
CASSQKEGTGGEKLFF
>TRBV28
CASSPPQGFGNTIYF
>TRBV7-9
CASSTSGGRETQYF
>TRBV5-1
CASSPARDRVAEAFF
>TRBV5-1
CASSFQSHNEKLFF
>TRBV2
CASSVNSYEQYF
>TRBV5-6
CASSLSVGNTEAFF
>TRBV3-1/TRBV3-2
CASSQSRDRNTDTQYF
>TRBV6-5
CASSPSDSPSYGYTF
>TRBV15
CATSKTSGAQFF
>TRBV7-2
CASSSGAGTGVKKLFF
>TRBV10-3
CAIRDQGDTEAFF
>TRBV27
CASRVGTGGGGYTF